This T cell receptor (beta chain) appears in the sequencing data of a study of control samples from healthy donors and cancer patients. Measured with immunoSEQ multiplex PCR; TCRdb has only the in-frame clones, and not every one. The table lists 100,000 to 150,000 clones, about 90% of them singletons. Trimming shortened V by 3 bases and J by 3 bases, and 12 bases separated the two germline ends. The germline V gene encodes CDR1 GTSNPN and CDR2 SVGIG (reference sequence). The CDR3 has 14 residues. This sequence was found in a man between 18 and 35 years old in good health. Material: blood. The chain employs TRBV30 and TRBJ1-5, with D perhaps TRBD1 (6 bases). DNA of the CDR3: TGTGCCTGGAGCGCAAGGACAGCCAATCAGCCCCAGCATTTT. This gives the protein CAWSARTANQPQHF.